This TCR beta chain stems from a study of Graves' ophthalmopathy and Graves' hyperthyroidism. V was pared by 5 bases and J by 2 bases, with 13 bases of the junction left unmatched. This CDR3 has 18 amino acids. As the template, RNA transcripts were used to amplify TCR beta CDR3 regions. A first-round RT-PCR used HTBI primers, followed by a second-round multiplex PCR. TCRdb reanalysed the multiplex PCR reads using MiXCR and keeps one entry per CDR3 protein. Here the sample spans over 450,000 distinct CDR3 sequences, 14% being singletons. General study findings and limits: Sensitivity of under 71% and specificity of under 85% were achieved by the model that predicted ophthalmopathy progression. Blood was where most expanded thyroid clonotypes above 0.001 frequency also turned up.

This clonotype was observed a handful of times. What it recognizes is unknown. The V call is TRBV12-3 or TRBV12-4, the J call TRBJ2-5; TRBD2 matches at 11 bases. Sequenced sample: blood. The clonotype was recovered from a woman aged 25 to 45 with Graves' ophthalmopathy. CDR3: CASSPRGSGGAVQETQYF. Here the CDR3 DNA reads TGTGCCAGCAGTCCCCGAGGTAGCGGGGGGGCGGTACAAGAGACCCAGTACTTC.